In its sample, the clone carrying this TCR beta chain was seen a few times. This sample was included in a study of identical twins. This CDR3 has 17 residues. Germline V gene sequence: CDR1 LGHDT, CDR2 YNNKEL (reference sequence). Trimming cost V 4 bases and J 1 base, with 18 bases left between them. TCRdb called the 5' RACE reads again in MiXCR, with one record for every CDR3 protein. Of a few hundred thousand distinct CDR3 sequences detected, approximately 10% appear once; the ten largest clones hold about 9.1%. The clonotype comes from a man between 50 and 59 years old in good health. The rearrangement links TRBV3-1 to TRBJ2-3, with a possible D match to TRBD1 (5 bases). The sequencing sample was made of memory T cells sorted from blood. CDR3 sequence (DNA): TGTGCCAGCAGCCGACCTCCCGCGGCAGGGCGCACAGATACGCAGTATTTT. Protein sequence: CASSRPPAAGRTDTQYF.